A selection of T cell receptor beta chains follows, all from one sample in a study of control samples from healthy donors and cancer patients. Assay used: immunoSEQ multiplex PCR; TCRdb lists only in-frame clones, some missing. The sample comprises roughly 90,000 clones, about four fifths of which are singletons, and over 7.5% rests with the top ten. Sequences were obtained from blood. Receptor source: a woman in her sixties or seventies in good health. Each CDR3 is given with its conserved first and last residue. A D gene is named only where the DNA matches it firmly. Clone size appears in some rows only: once, few, many, or a class for an expanded clone.

TRBJ1-6,-,TRBV3-1/TRBV3-2,-,CASSQEGTVNSPLHF,TGTGCCAGCAGCCAAGAGGGGACGGTAAATTCACCCCTCCACTTT
TRBJ1-1,-,TRBV28,-,CASSRRSGNTEAFF,TGTGCCAGCAGTCGTAGATCAGGGAACACTGAAGCTTTCTTT
TRBJ1-1,-,TRBV11-3,-,CASSPAHGTTLAFF,TGTGCCAGCAGCCCCGCCCACGGGACAACTCTAGCTTTCTTT
TRBJ1-2,TRBD1,TRBV3-1/TRBV3-2,few,CASSPQGRFSYGYTF,TGTGCCAGCAGCCCACAGGGGAGATTTAGCTATGGCTACACCTTC
TRBJ1-1,-,TRBV4-1,-,CASSPGGRNTEAFF,TGCGCCAGCAGCCCAGGAGGGCGGAACACTGAAGCTTTCTTT
TRBJ1-1,TRBD1,TRBV12-3/TRBV12-4,-,CASKRTGTEAFF,TGTGCCAGCAAACGGACAGGGACTGAAGCTTTCTTT
TRBJ2-3,TRBD2,TRBV24-1,-,CATSEYTGGGEDTQYF,TGTGCCACCAGTGAATACACCGGGGGGGGAGAAGATACGCAGTATTTT
TRBJ2-7,-,TRBV7-2,-,CASSRERGFEQYF,TGTGCCAGCAGCCGGGAACGGGGTTTCGAGCAGTACTTC
TRBJ1-5,-,TRBV10-3,-,CAINAGGTNQPQHF,TGTGCCATCAACGCGGGGGGGACCAATCAGCCCCAGCATTTT
TRBJ2-7,TRBD2,TRBV19,-,CARGASGSSYEQYF,TGTGCCCGCGGGGCTAGCGGGAGTTCCTACGAGCAGTACTTC
TRBJ2-7,TRBD2,TRBV19,-,CASSTRTSYPYEQYF,TGTGCCAGTAGTACCCGGACTAGTTACCCCTACGAGCAGTACTTC
TRBJ2-7,-,TRBV6-2/TRBV6-3,-,CASSYTQAYEQYF,TGTGCCAGCAGTTACACACAGGCTTACGAGCAGTACTTC
TRBJ1-5,-,TRBV28,-,CASYGQYLYSNQPQHF,TGTGCCAGCTACGGACAGTATCTGTATAGCAATCAGCCCCAGCATTTT
TRBJ1-4,TRBD1,TRBV2,many,CASSTRQGGEKLFF,TGTGCCAGCAGTACCCGACAGGGCGGTGAAAAACTGTTTTTT
TRBJ1-2,-,TRBV28,-,CASSFLRGGYGYTF,TGTGCCAGCAGTTTTTTGCGGGGCGGCTATGGCTACACCTTC
TRBJ2-3,-,TRBV7-2,-,CASSLSTYPTDTQYF,TGTGCCAGCAGCTTAAGCACATATCCCACAGATACGCAGTATTTT
TRBJ1-5,-,TRBV6-2/TRBV6-3,-,CASSYVLPRTPSNQPQHF,TGTGCCAGCAGTTACGTACTACCTCGTACTCCTAGCAATCAGCCCCAGCATTTT
TRBJ1-1,-,TRBV7-9,-,CASSILRGNTEAFF,TGTGCCAGCAGCATTCTCAGGGGGAACACTGAAGCTTTCTTT
TRBJ1-1,-,TRBV7-9,few,CASSSQGGNTEAFF,TGTGCCAGCAGCTCTCAGGGCGGAAACACTGAAGCTTTCTTT
TRBJ2-7,TRBD1,TRBV2,-,CASSTQGARDEQYF,TGTGCCAGCAGTACTCAGGGGGCGCGGGACGAGCAGTACTTC
TRBJ2-5,TRBD1,TRBV28,-,CASSIGTGAQETQYF,TGTGCCAGCAGTATCGGGACAGGGGCTCAAGAGACCCAGTACTTC
TRBJ1-6,TRBD1,TRBV7-6,-,CASSLTGTGGDSPLHF,TGTGCCAGCAGCTTAACCGGGACAGGGGGAGATTCACCCCTCCACTTT
TRBJ2-6,-,TRBV18,-,CASSLRNSGANVLTF,TGTGCCAGCTCACTAAGAAACTCTGGGGCCAACGTCCTGACTTTC
TRBJ1-1,-,TRBV4-1,-,CASSQDRTRNTEAFF,TGCGCCAGCAGCCAAGACAGGACACGGAACACTGAAGCTTTCTTT
TRBJ2-7,TRBD2,TRBV10-2,-,CASNPTLGTSSYEQYF,TGCGCCAGCAACCCGACCCTGGGGACTAGCTCGTATGAGCAGTACTTC